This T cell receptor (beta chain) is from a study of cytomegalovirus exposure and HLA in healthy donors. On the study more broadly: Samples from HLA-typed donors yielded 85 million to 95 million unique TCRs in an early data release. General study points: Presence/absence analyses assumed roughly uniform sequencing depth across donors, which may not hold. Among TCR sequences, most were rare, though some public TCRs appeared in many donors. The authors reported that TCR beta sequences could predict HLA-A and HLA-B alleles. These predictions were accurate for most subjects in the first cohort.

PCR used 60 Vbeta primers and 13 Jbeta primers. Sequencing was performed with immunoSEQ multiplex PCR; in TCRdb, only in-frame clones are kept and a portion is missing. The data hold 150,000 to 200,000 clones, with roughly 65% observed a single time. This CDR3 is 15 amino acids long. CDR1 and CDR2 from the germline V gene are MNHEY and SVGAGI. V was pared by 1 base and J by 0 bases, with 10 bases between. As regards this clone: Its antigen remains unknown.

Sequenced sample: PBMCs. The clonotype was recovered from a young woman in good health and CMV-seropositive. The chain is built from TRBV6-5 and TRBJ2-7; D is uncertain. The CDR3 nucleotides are TGTGCCAGCAGTTACTTTGGCCGAAGCTCCTACGAGCAGTACTTC. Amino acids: CASSYFGRSSYEQYF.